A selection of T cell receptor beta chains follows, all from one sample in a study of T cell responses to AZD1222 COVID-19 vaccine. The assay was immunoSEQ multiplex PCR, and TCRdb's table has in-frame clones only and misses some. The sample yields fewer than 120,000 clones, 81% seen once. This sample comprised peripheral blood, obtained on day 0 of AZD1222 vaccination. All receptors come from an adult in good health. The CDR3 runs from the conserved cysteine through the conserved F or W. The D gene is left open where the match is weak. Clone size is not always given. Where it is, it says once, few, many or a class for expanded clones.

d_call j_call cdr3_length clone_size v_call cdr3_nt cdr3_aa
NA TRBJ1-1 13 few TRBV6-2/TRBV6-3 TGTGCCAGCAGTTACCGACGGAACACTGAAGCTTTCTTT CASSYRRNTEAFF
NA TRBJ1-5 13 few TRBV27 TGTGCCAGCAGTTTACGTATCAATCAGCCCCAGCATTTT CASSLRINQPQHF
NA TRBJ2-7 13 NA TRBV27 TGTGCCAGCAGTTTAAAATCTTCCTACGAGCAGTACTTC CASSLKSSYEQYF
NA TRBJ2-7 13 NA TRBV6-2/TRBV6-3 TGTGCCAGCAGCGGGACGGGTCTACACGAGCAGTACTTC CASSGTGLHEQYF
NA TRBJ1-1 13 NA TRBV2 TGTGCCAGCGAAAGACAGGTTAACACTGAAGCTTTCTTT CASERQVNTEAFF
NA TRBJ1-4 14 NA TRBV5-4 TGTGCCAGCAGCTCGGCAGGGAACAATGAAAAAGTGTTTTTT CASSSAGNNEKVFF
NA TRBJ2-7 15 NA TRBV5-6 TGTGCCAGCAGCTTGTCCCCTTTATACCGGGGCGAGCAGTACTTC CASSLSPLYRGEQYF
NA TRBJ1-1 15 NA TRBV6-2/TRBV6-3 TGTGCCAGCAGTTACTACGGGACCATGAACACTGAAGCTTTCTTT CASSYYGTMNTEAFF
TRBD1 TRBJ1-1 13 NA TRBV28 TGTGCCAGCAGTACAGGGGTGGGCACTGAAGCTTTCTTT CASSTGVGTEAFF
NA TRBJ2-7 13 once TRBV6-5 TGTGCCAGCAGTTACACTATCTTGGGCCAGCAGTACTTC CASSYTILGQQYF
NA TRBJ2-3 14 few TRBV18 TGTGCCAGCTCACCAGGGACTAGCACAGATACGCAGTATTTT CASSPGTSTDTQYF
TRBD2 TRBJ2-3 17 NA TRBV6-2/TRBV6-3 TGTGCCAGCAGTTACACGACTAGCGGGGATCCCACAGATACGCAGTATTTT CASSYTTSGDPTDTQYF
NA TRBJ2-2 16 few TRBV9 TGTGCCAGCAGCGCTGCCGGGACTCCCAAATCCGGGGAGCTGTTTTTT CASSAAGTPKSGELFF
TRBD1 TRBJ1-3 16 NA TRBV4-3 TGCGCCAGCAGCCAAGCCCCAGGGGGAGTTGGAAACACCATATATTTT CASSQAPGGVGNTIYF
TRBD2 TRBJ2-1 14 NA TRBV28 TGTGCCAGCAGTTTACCCGAACCTAGCGGGAAGCAGTTCTTC CASSLPEPSGKQFF
NA TRBJ1-5 14 NA TRBV7-9 TGTGCCAGCAGTCAAGGGCAGCCCAATCAGCCCCAGCATTTT CASSQGQPNQPQHF
NA TRBJ1-4 16 NA TRBV4-3 TGCGCCAGCAGCCAAGATTTAAGGGGAACGGGTGAAAAACTGTTTTTT CASSQDLRGTGEKLFF
TRBD2 TRBJ2-5 14 NA TRBV19 TGTGCCAGTAGAAGTAGCGGGGGAGAAGAGACCCAGTACTTC CASRSSGGEETQYF
TRBD1 TRBJ2-5 15 NA TRBV7-2 TGTGCCAGTAGAACTCCGGGACAGGGGGGGAAGACCCAGTACTTC CASRTPGQGGKTQYF
NA TRBJ2-7 14 once TRBV7-3 TGTGCCAGCAGCCCCAAGGGGAGCCCCTACGAGCAGTACTTC CASSPKGSPYEQYF
TRBD2 TRBJ2-7 15 NA TRBV7-9 TGTGCCAGCAGCTTAGGGTTAGCGGGATCCTACGAGCAGTACTTC CASSLGLAGSYEQYF
NA TRBJ1-2 12 NA TRBV4-3 TGCGCCAGCAGCCAAGATAGGCGAGGCTACACCTTC CASSQDRRGYTF
NA TRBJ1-1 13 NA TRBV7-2 TGTGCCAGCAGCTTAGAAAGGGCCGCCGCAGCTTTCTTT CASSLERAAAAFF
TRBD1 TRBJ1-2 15 NA TRBV28 TGTGCCAGCAGTTCGGCTGCAGGGGGCGCAGAGGGCTACACCTTC CASSSAAGGAEGYTF
TRBD2 TRBJ2-1 16 few TRBV2 TGTGCCAGCAGGCGTAGCGGGAGGAGCTCCTACAATGAGCAGTTCTTC CASRRSGRSSYNEQFF
TRBD2 TRBJ2-3 16 NA TRBV4-3 TGCGCCAGCAGCCAAGGATTCCGGGAGGGCACAGATACGCAGTATTTT CASSQGFREGTDTQYF
NA TRBJ1-3 16 NA TRBV7-7 TGTGCTAGCAGCTTAGGCGGGAGGGTTCCTGGAAACACCATATATTTT CASSLGGRVPGNTIYF